This TCR beta chain was sequenced for a study of shared clonotypes between healthy human individuals. This clone appeared a single time. Clones were read by immunoSEQ multiplex PCR, and TCRdb kept only the in-frame ones, dropping some. Of roughly 2.2 million clones listed, around 92% are singletons. The V and J ends lost 5 bases and 6 bases, in that order; junction bases with no gene match: 7. CDR1 and CDR2 (germline): SEHNR, FQNEAQ (reference sequence). CDR3 length: 16 amino acids. The source is a man between 18 and 35 years old in good health. Some clones in this sample may be carry-over from other donors' samples. Sequencing was performed on naive CD4+ T cells from PBMCs. The sample's subset: CD45RA+ positively selected. V and J are TRBV7-9 and TRBJ2-2; 12 nucleotides align to TRBD1. CDR3 sequence reads: CASSNRDRGRPGELFF. The CDR3 DNA sequence: TGTGCCAGCAGCAATCGGGACAGGGGGCGCCCCGGGGAGCTGTTTTTT.